The sequence of this T cell receptor (beta chain) was determined in a study of T cell repertoires in cytomegalovirus infection (dated by TCRdb to about 2019). As for the study more broadly: Alongside well-studied HLA-B-restricted epitopes, the peptide stimulations were aimed at recently identified HLA-C-restricted CMV epitopes, whose presentation resists viral immunomodulation. The HLA type of each donor mattered for the analysis, because public TCR beta signatures pointed to carriage of CMV infection along with the matching HLA type. Results and caveats for the whole study, not just this receptor: Carriers of CMV infection plus the relevant HLA type were discriminated by the cumulative frequency of public TCR beta family members in the study cohort and in an independent roughly 370-donor cohort. The ex vivo response was dominated by HLA-C-restricted CMV-specific TCR beta clonotypes, which also provided the single most frequent clonotype in two of eight donors.

In light of the paper, this sample's treatment or condition label describes: in vitro stimulation with specific CMV peptide epitopes to enrich CMV-specific T cells. Details on this clonotype: Its antigen is currently not known. Per-base qualities were not stored, and no clone one base away is much larger.

Sequenced using an Illumina HiSeq 1500. TCRdb reworked the public reads: Q25 trimming with fastp, MiXCR clone assembly, productive beta chains retained. Rows with a matching CDR3 protein are joined into one entry that keeps the most common DNA and genes. Counted in this sample were approximately 300,000 distinct CDR3 sequences; 25% of them appeared once. The leading ten clones occupy about 14% of the sample. CDR1 and CDR2 are read off the germline V gene (reference sequence) as SEHNR and FQNEAQ. Taken from cysteine to phenylalanine, the CDR3 has 17 residues. The CDR3 DNA has 51 bases and is translated from base 1. V is shortened by 3 bases, J by 0 bases, and the region joining them spans 17 bases.

The starting material was cultured PBMCs, obtained from culture after CMV antigen stimulation. The V and J genes are TRBV7-9 and TRBJ1-1; perhaps TRBD1 is the D gene, with 5 bases matching. The receptor comes from a human donor in good health (CMV status not recorded). Some clones in this sample may be carry-over from other donors' samples. CDR3 sequence: CASSLGQGTFMNTEAFF. The DNA sequence is TGTGCCAGCAGCTTGGGGCAGGGAACCTTTATGAACACTGAAGCTTTCTTT.